The 12 T cell receptor beta chains listed next were all sequenced from one sample in a study of blood T cells in healthy people across ages. PCR was performed a second time for about 7 to 12 cycles using a sample-barcoded 5' primer and a J-beta primer mix. MiXCR, run by TCRdb on the 5' RACE reads, gives a single entry per CDR3 protein. The table includes around 790,000 distinct CDR3 sequences, about 42% detected once. The sample was blood. The receptors were sampled from a man in his 60s in good health.

The chain recombines TRBV30 with TRBJ2-3; D not resolved. Germline CDR1 GTSNPN, CDR2 SVGIG (reference sequence). This CDR3 has 10 residues. The V and J ends lost 5 bases and 5 bases respectively, with 5 bases between them. The CDR3 here is CAWELDTQYF. CDR3 DNA sequence: TGTGCCTGGGAATTAGATACGCAGTATTTT. Drawing the rest from reference TRBV30 and TRBJ2-3, the complete variable domain is SQTIHQWPATLVQPVGSPLSLECTVEGTSNPNLYWYRQAAGRGLQLLFYSVGIGQISSEVPQNLSASRPQDRQFILSSKKLLLSDSGFYLCAWELDTQYFGPGTRLTVL.

This clonotype was counted a few times. V and J are TRBV6-1 and TRBJ1-4; D remains ambiguous. Germline V gene lookup returns CDR1 MNHNS and CDR2 SASEGT. The CDR3 has 14 residues. Trimming removed 3 bases at V and 4 bases at J, with 9 bases between. The CDR3 here is CASSDELNNEKLFF. The CDR3 DNA sequence: TGTGCCAGCAGTGATGAGCTGAATAATGAAAAACTGTTTTTT.

This clonotype was observed a few times. This chain joins TRBV7-9 and TRBJ1-2; D gene unclear. This CDR3 is 13 amino acids long. Trimming pared 3 bases from V and 2 bases from J, leaving 7 bases between. Germline V gene lookup returns CDR1 SEHNR and CDR2 FQNEAQ (reference sequence). The CDR3 here is CASSFNENYGYTF. CDR3 sequence (DNA): TGTGCCAGCAGCTTTAATGAGAACTATGGCTACACCTTC.

This clonotype is a singleton in its sample. This chain joins TRBV7-9 and TRBJ2-7; D remains unclear. The DNA end is a closer match to TRBJ2-5, so the J assignment may be wrong. CDR3 length equals 14 residues. Per germline, CDR1 SEHNR and CDR2 FQNEAQ (reference sequence). DNA of the CDR3: TGTGCCAGCAGTGAATCCCACCCAAGAGGGACCCAGTACTTC. Translated, it gives CASSESHPRGTQYF.

This clonotype was counted once. This chain connects TRBV9 to TRBJ2-5; 8 bases line up with TRBD1. J gave up 5 bases and V 3 bases, and 12 bases lay outside the gene matches. Germline V gene lookup returns CDR1 SGDLS and CDR2 YYNGEE. The CDR3 has 16 amino acids. The CDR3, as DNA: TGTGCCAGCAGCGCAGAGGGGGCAGGGGGCGCGGAGACCCAGTACTTC. Translated: CASSAEGAGGAETQYF.

V gene TRBV20-1 combines with J gene TRBJ2-5; D perhaps matches TRBD2 (6 bases). Trimming removed 7 bases at V and 5 bases at J, with 20 bases between. The CDR3 contains 14 residues. Germline V gene lookup returns CDR1 DFQATT and CDR2 SNEGSKA (reference sequence). The CDR3 sequence: CSGGSGGGMETQYF. DNA of the CDR3: TGCAGTGGGGGTAGCGGAGGAGGGATGGAGACCCAGTACTTC.

This clonotype has just a few counts. Just one base apart from a much larger clone, this may be a read error. This rearrangement joins TRBV4-3 to TRBJ2-5, with D perhaps matching TRBD2 (7 bases). With 4 bases removed from V and 11 bases from J, the gap between germline ends came to 23 bases. The CDR3 consists of 15 residues. From germline, CDR1 is LGHNA and CDR2 YSLEER. CDR3 loop: CASSLEGGALAEQYF. The CDR3 DNA follows: TGCGCCAGCAGCCTAGAAGGGGGGGCGCTTGCTGAGCAGTACTTC.

The chain is built from TRBV4-3 and TRBJ1-6; 12 bases match TRBD1. The CDR3 runs to 19 residues. V dropped 0 bases and J dropped 5; count of bases not matched to a gene: 8. Per the germline V gene, CDR1 is LGHNA and CDR2 is YSLEER. The CDR3 is CASSQDSPGQGANNSPLHF. The CDR3 DNA sequence: TGCGCCAGCAGCCAAGATTCTCCGGGACAGGGGGCAAATAATTCACCCCTCCACTTT.

This clonotype was found a few times. The rearrangement uses TRBV6-4 and TRBJ2-6; 11 nucleotides agree with TRBD1. Germline V lookup: CDR1 MRHNA, CDR2 SNTAGT. Germline trimming cut 6 bases from V and 2 bases from J; bases unmatched to any gene: 6. The CDR3 has 17 residues. The CDR3 protein is CASSQGQGAAGANVLTF. CDR3 bases: TGTGCCAGCAGCCAAGGACAGGGGGCTGCTGGGGCCAACGTCCTGACTTTC.

This clonotype was counted between two and nine times. The V gene is TRBV6-6, the J gene TRBJ2-3, with 7 bases lining up with TRBD2. Per the germline V gene, CDR1 is MNHNY and CDR2 is SVGAGI (reference sequence). This CDR3 spans 16 amino acids. V gave up 8 bases and J gave up 2 bases; unmatched junction bases: 13. CDR3 sequence reads: CASLRTGGGNTDTQYF. CDR3 DNA sequence: TGTGCCAGCCTCAGGACGGGCGGGGGAAACACAGATACGCAGTATTTT.

This chain joins TRBV6-5 and TRBJ1-1; possible D gene TRBD1, 5 bases. Trimming shortened V by 2 bases and J by 1 base, and 17 bases separated the two germline ends. This CDR3 has 17 amino acids. Germline V gene data show CDR1 as MNHEY and CDR2 as SVGAGI. The CDR3 reads CASSYGIQAARNTEAFF. As DNA, the CDR3 is TGTGCCAGCAGTTACGGTATACAGGCCGCGCGGAACACTGAAGCTTTCTTT.

Of note for this clonotype: A read error may explain this, as a much larger clone is one base away. The V and J genes are TRBV12-3 or TRBV12-4 and TRBJ2-4, with D possibly TRBD1 on 6 matching bases. With 5 bases removed from V and 15 bases from J, the gap between germline ends came to 17 bases. The CDR3 has 12 residues. CDR3 in DNA: TGTGCCAGCAGTGCCTCCGGGACACTTCGGTACTTC. This sequence encodes CASSASGTLRYF.